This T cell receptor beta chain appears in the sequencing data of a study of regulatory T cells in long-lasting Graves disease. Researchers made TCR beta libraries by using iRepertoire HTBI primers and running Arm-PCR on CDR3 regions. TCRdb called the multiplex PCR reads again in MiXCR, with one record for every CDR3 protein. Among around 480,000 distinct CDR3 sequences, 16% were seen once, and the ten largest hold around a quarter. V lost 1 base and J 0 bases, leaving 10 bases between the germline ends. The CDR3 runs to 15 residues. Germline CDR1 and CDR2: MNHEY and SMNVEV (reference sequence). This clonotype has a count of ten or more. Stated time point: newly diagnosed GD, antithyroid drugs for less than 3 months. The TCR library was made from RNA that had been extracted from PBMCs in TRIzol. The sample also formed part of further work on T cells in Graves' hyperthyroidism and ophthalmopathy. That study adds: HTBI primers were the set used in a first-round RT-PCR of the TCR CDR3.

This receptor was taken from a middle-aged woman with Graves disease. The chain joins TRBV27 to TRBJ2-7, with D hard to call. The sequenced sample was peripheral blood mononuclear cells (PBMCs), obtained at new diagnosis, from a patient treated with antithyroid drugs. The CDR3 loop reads CASSLWVTGSYEQYF. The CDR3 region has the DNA TGTGCCAGCAGTTTATGGGTCACCGGCTCCTACGAGCAGTACTTC.